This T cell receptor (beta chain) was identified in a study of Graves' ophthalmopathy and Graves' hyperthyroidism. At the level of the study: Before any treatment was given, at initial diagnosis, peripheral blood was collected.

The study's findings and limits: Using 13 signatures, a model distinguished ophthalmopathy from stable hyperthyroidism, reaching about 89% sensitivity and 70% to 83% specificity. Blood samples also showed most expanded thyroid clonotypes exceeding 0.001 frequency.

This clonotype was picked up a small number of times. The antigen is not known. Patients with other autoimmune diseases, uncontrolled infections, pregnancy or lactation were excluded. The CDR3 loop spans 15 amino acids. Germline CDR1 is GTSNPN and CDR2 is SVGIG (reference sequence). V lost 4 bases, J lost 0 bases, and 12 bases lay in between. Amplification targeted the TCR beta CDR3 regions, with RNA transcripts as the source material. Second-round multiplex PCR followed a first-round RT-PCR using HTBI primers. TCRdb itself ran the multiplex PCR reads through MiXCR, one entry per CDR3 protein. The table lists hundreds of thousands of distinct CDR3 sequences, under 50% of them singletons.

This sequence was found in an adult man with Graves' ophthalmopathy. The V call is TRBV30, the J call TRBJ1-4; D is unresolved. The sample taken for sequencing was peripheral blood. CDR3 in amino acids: CAWNGGRATNEKLFF. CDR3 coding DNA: TGTGCCTGGAACGGCGGCAGAGCAACTAATGAAAAACTGTTTTTT.